Presented here are 22 T cell receptor beta chains from one specimen sequenced in a study of blood T cell repertoires in COVID-19 (dated by TCRdb to between 2020 and 2021). The library was prepared using the immunoSEQ multiplex PCR assay. TCRdb re-hosts the immuneACCESS table, in-frame sequences only. Its copies lack some clones; in the studies checked, an unresolved V gene accounts for under half of them, and the cause for the rest is not known. The sample contains approximately 97,000 clones, 75% to 90% of them found a single time. Approximately 5.6% of the sample is taken by the ten largest. Sequencing input: peripheral blood. Every receptor here comes from a woman aged 50 to 60 with COVID-19, enrolled during active disease.

This clone appeared a single time. V and J are TRBV3-1 (or the pseudogene TRBV3-2) and TRBJ2-7; D might be TRBD1 (6 bases). The CDR3 sequence is 15 residues long. Looked up from germline, CDR1 is LGHDT and CDR2 is YNNKEL (reference sequence). The V end was cut by 2 bases, the J end by 4 bases, with 15 bases between. Here the CDR3 reads CASSQPGQGAYEQYF. The CDR3 bases are TGTGCCAGCAGCCAACCGGGACAAGGGGCTTACGAGCAGTACTTC.

The chain uses TRBV2 and TRBJ1-4; TRBD1 is a possible D gene (6 bases). Trimming took 7 bases from V and 1 from J, leaving 7 bases between them. Germline CDR1 reads SNHLY; CDR2 reads FYNNEI. CDR3 length equals 13 residues. CDR3 sequence (DNA): TGTGCCAGCAAAGGGGGAACTAATGAAAAACTGTTTTTT. It translates to CASKGGTNEKLFF.

As DNA, the CDR3 is TGTGCCAGCAGCTTGTGGGACAGATATTCACCCCTCCACTTT. Amino acid sequence: CASSLWDRYSPLHF. This chain connects TRBV5-5 to TRBJ1-6; the match to TRBD1 covers 7 bases. The V gene's germline CDR1 is SGHKS and CDR2 YYEKEE (reference sequence). Trimming at V came to 1 base and at J to 8 bases, leaving 3 bases not matched to a gene. The CDR3 consists of 14 residues.

The chain carries TRBV7-2 and TRBJ1-2; D is possibly TRBD1 (5 bases). V was clipped by 4 bases and J by 0 bases, with 15 bases between them. This CDR3 contains 16 residues. Germline V gene data show CDR1 as SGHTA and CDR2 as FQGNSA. CDR3 sequence: CASSSQGGLANYGYTF. CDR3 coding DNA: TGTGCCAGCAGCTCCCAGGGAGGGTTAGCTAACTATGGCTACACCTTC. The full variable domain, rest sourced from reference TRBV7-2 and TRBJ1-2, is GAGVSQSPSNKVTEKGKDVELRCDPISGHTALYWYRQSLGQGLEFLIYFQGNSAPDKSGLPSDRFSAERTGGSVSTLTIQRTQQEDSAVYLCASSSQGGLANYGYTFGSGTRLTVV.

The V gene is TRBV28, the J gene TRBJ1-5, with TRBD1 matching over 8 bases. The ends lost 5 bases at V and 0 bases at J; junction bases unmatched: 6. The CDR3 loop spans 16 amino acids. Germline values: CDR1 MDHEN, CDR2 SYDVKM. The CDR3 spells CASSTGQAVSNQPQHF. In nucleotides, the CDR3 is TGTGCCAGCAGTACGGGACAGGCGGTTAGCAATCAGCCCCAGCATTTT.

The rearrangement joins TRBV5-5 to TRBJ1-1; no clear D gene. The ends were cut back, 6 bases at V and 1 base at J, with 13 bases in the middle. The CDR3 extends over 14 amino acids. Germline CDR1 reads SGHKS; CDR2 reads YYEKEE (reference sequence). DNA of the CDR3: TGTGCCAGCAACGACCCGGGGAAGAACACTGAAGCTTTCTTT. Translating gives CASNDPGKNTEAFF.

The chain uses TRBV7-3 and TRBJ2-2; D remains ambiguous. V was shortened by 3 bases and J by 0 bases, with 5 bases between the two germline ends. CDR3 length: 14 residues. In germline, CDR1 is SGHTA, CDR2 FQGTGA. The CDR3 region has the DNA TGTGCCAGCAGCTTTGGAGCGAACACCGGGGAGCTGTTTTTT. Its protein is CASSFGANTGELFF.

The CDR3 sequence is CASSSPRDQPQHF. DNA of the CDR3: TGTGCCAGCAGCTCTCCTCGCGATCAGCCCCAGCATTTT. The V call is TRBV7-3, the J call TRBJ1-5; D uncertain. V lost 4 bases, J lost 5 bases, and 9 bases lay in between. The germline V gene encodes CDR1 SGHTA and CDR2 FQGTGA. The CDR3 extends over 13 amino acids. The full variable domain, completed using reference TRBV7-3 and TRBJ1-5, is GAGVSQTPSNKVTEKGKYVELRCDPISGHTALYWYRQSLGQGPEFLIYFQGTGAADDSGLPNDRFFAVRPEGSVSTLKIQRTERGDSAVYLCASSSPRDQPQHFGDGTRLSIL.

The chain carries TRBV2 and TRBJ2-1; TRBD2 matches 11 bases. The CDR3 extends over 15 amino acids. V shed 7 bases, J shed 7 bases, and the junction held 9 bases outside the gene matches. Germline CDR1 and CDR2: SNHLY and FYNNEI. The CDR3 sequence: CASTPLAGGWNEQFF. The CDR3 DNA is TGTGCCAGCACCCCCCTAGCGGGGGGATGGAATGAGCAGTTCTTC. Based on the CDR3 plus reference TRBV2 and TRBJ2-1, the full variable domain is EPEVTQTPSHQVTQMGQEVILRCVPISNHLYFYWYRQILGQKVEFLVSFYNNEISEKSEIFDDQFSVERPDGSNFTLKIRSTKLEDSAMYFCASTPLAGGWNEQFFGPGTRLTVL.

The CDR3 here is CASSLRTGAFTEAFF. CDR3 nucleotides: TGTGCCAGCAGCTTGCGGACAGGGGCCTTCACTGAAGCTTTCTTT. The genes are TRBV5-4 and TRBJ1-1; the match to TRBD1 covers 9 bases. V lost 1 base and J lost 4; bases outside the gene matches: 5. The CDR3 sequence is 15 residues long. Per germline, CDR1 SGHNT and CDR2 YYREEE (reference sequence).

This clone occurred once. The chain combines TRBV20-1 with TRBJ2-7; 7 bases fit TRBD1. The J segment lost 3 bases and the V segment lost 3 bases, leaving 5 bases of the junction unmatched. There are 13 residues in the CDR3. Germline-derived CDR1 and CDR2 are DFQATT and SNEGSKA (reference sequence). The CDR3 protein is CSASGAGGYEQYF. CDR3 bases: TGCAGTGCTAGTGGGGCAGGGGGCTACGAGCAGTACTTC.

The genes are TRBV7-8 and TRBJ1-2; 10 bases are a match to TRBD1. Germline CDR1 is SGHVS and CDR2 is FQNEAQ. V lost 5 bases to trimming and J lost 0 bases; unmatched junction nucleotides: 3. There are 15 residues in the CDR3. The CDR3 spells CASSPGQGANYGYTF. DNA of the CDR3: TGTGCCAGCAGCCCTGGACAGGGGGCTAACTATGGCTACACCTTC.

This rearrangement joins TRBV27 to TRBJ1-2; 9 bases map to TRBD1. This CDR3 spans 14 amino acids. J gave up 5 bases and V 6 bases, and 7 bases lay outside the gene matches. Looked up from germline, CDR1 is MNHEY and CDR2 is SMNVEV (reference sequence). This CDR3 reads CASSPGTGLYGYTF. DNA for the CDR3: TGTGCCAGCAGCCCGGGGACAGGGCTTTATGGCTACACCTTC.

This sequence joins TRBV19 and TRBJ2-7; possibly TRBD1 for D (5 bases). This CDR3 is 12 amino acids long. V gave up 11 bases and J gave up 2 bases, with 13 bases separating them. CDR1 and CDR2 (germline): LNHDA, SQIVND (reference sequence). The chain's CDR3 is CAGEGRAYEQYF. The CDR3 coding sequence is TGTGCCGGGGAAGGCAGGGCCTACGAGCAGTACTTC.

This chain connects TRBV13 to TRBJ1-2; TRBD1 is a possible D gene (6 bases). Germline V gene lookup returns CDR1 PRHDT and CDR2 FYEKMQ (reference sequence). V was pared by 5 bases and J by 2 bases, with 15 bases between. The CDR3 loop spans 15 amino acids. This CDR3 reads CASSPNPGQNYGYTF. Written as DNA, the CDR3 is TGTGCCAGCAGCCCTAACCCTGGACAGAACTATGGCTACACCTTC.

The chain recombines TRBV27 with TRBJ1-4, with D maybe TRBD1 (5 bases). Between the trimmed V and J ends, which lost 5 bases and 8 bases, there was a span of 12 bases. This CDR3 is 13 amino acids long. Per germline, CDR1 MNHEY and CDR2 SMNVEV (reference sequence). This CDR3 reads CASSPRAREKLFF. DNA of the CDR3: TGTGCCAGCAGTCCCAGGGCCAGGGAAAAACTGTTTTTT. The variable domain in full, with the rest retrieved from reference TRBV27 and TRBJ1-4, is EAQVTQNPRYLITVTGKKLTVTCSQNMNHEYMSWYRQDPGLGLRQIYYSMNVEVTDKGDVPEGYKVSRKEKRNFPLILESPSPNQTSLYFCASSPRAREKLFFGSGTQLSVL.

The rearrangement links TRBV5-4 to TRBJ2-5, with unresolved D. The V gene's germline CDR1 is SGHNT and CDR2 YYREEE (reference sequence). The CDR3 is 13 residues long. Trimming cost V 1 base and J 2 bases, with 6 bases left between them. The CDR3 sequence: CASSLRLQETQYF. CDR3 bases: TGTGCCAGCAGCTTGCGTCTTCAAGAGACCCAGTACTTC.

This clone was seen only once. One end of the junction is discordant with germline, which a read error may explain. The rearrangement links TRBV19 to TRBJ1-1; D may be TRBD1 (6 bases). Germline V gene data show CDR1 as LNHDA and CDR2 as SQIVND (reference sequence). The CDR3 has 14 residues. The CDR3 DNA reads TGTGCCAGTATTATAGGGGGGCCTAACACTGAAGCTTTCTTT. This codes for CASIIGGPNTEAFF.

The J gene is TRBJ2-3, the V gene TRBV11-2, with 7 bases matching TRBD1. The CDR3 covers 14 residues. Germline trimming cut 5 bases from V and 2 bases from J; bases unmatched to any gene: 4. CDR1 SGHAT and CDR2 FQNNGV come from the germline V gene. As DNA, the CDR3 is TGTGCCAGCAGCCAAGGGGGCAACACAGATACGCAGTATTTT. This sequence encodes CASSQGGNTDTQYF.

The chain has TRBV14 and TRBJ2-7; 11 bases align to TRBD2. Germline assignment: CDR1 SGHDN and CDR2 FVKESK. J gave up 1 base and V 2 bases, and 1 base lay outside the gene matches. The CDR3 is made up of 15 amino acids. The CDR3 bases are TGTGCCAGCAGCCAAATAGCGGGGGGGTCCTACGAGCAGTACTTC. It codes for CASSQIAGGSYEQYF.

The chain recombines TRBV19 with TRBJ1-6; 9 positions match TRBD1. The CDR3 contains 15 residues. CDR1 LNHDA and CDR2 SQIVND come from the germline V gene (reference sequence). V dropped 6 bases and J dropped 7; count of bases not matched to a gene: 7. CDR3 DNA: TGTGCCAGTAGCGACCCGGGACAGGGAAATTCACCCCTCCACTTT. It codes for CASSDPGQGNSPLHF.

This chain connects TRBV28 to TRBJ2-2; TRBD1 might be the D (6 bases). Germline loops: CDR1 MDHEN, CDR2 SYDVKM. V lost 3 bases to trimming and J lost 5 bases, with 13 bases between them. This CDR3 has 15 amino acids. The CDR3 nucleotides read TGTGCCAGCAGTTTTGGGGGCGTGGGTACCGGGGAGCTGTTTTTT. Translation: CASSFGGVGTGELFF.